One and the same sample provided the 2 T cell receptor beta chains below, sequenced in a study of T-cell memory formation after mild COVID-19. MiXCR, run by TCRdb on the 5' RACE reads, gives a single entry per CDR3 protein. Counted here are under 550,000 distinct CDR3 sequences, about 20% occurring once; the ten biggest clones make up about 12%. The sample was PBMCs or a T cell subset sorted from them (not recorded which). Source of these receptors: an adult woman who had mild COVID-19 (a few samples of this study predate the infection). Cell type and time point are not known.

This clonotype appeared a few times. This chain connects TRBV13 to TRBJ2-3; TRBD1 matches 9 bases. Germline lookup yields CDR1 PRHDT and CDR2 FYEKMQ (reference sequence). The CDR3 sequence is 16 residues long. Unmatched junction bases numbered 8, after V lost 5 bases and J lost 2 bases. Written as DNA, the CDR3 is TGTGCCAGCAGCGTAGCGGACAGGGGAAACACAGATACGCAGTATTTT. Translation gives CASSVADRGNTDTQYF.

V usage is TRBV5-1 and J usage is TRBJ1-2, with 7 nucleotides matching TRBD1. The J segment lost 3 bases and the V segment lost 0 bases, leaving 8 bases of the junction unmatched. Germline V CDR1 and CDR2: SGHRS, YFSETQ. The CDR3 loop spans 16 amino acids. The CDR3 sequence is CASSLAIGGFDYGYTF. The CDR3 region has the DNA TGCGCCAGCAGCTTGGCCATAGGGGGCTTCGACTATGGCTACACCTTC.